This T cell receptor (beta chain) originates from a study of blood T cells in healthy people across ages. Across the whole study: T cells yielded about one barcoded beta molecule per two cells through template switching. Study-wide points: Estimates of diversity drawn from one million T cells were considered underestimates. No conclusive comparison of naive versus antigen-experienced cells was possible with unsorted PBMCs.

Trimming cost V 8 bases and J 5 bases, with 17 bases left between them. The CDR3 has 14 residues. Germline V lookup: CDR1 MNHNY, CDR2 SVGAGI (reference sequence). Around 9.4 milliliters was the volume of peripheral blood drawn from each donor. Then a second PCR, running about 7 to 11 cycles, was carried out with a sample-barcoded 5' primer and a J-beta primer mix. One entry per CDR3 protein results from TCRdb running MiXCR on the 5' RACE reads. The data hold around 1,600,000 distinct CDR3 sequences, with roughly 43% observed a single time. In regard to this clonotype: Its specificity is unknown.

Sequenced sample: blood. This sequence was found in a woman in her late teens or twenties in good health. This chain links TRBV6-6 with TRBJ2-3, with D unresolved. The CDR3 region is CASGSPNVLDTQYF. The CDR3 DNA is TGTGCCAGCGGTTCCCCAAACGTTTTAGATACGCAGTATTTT.